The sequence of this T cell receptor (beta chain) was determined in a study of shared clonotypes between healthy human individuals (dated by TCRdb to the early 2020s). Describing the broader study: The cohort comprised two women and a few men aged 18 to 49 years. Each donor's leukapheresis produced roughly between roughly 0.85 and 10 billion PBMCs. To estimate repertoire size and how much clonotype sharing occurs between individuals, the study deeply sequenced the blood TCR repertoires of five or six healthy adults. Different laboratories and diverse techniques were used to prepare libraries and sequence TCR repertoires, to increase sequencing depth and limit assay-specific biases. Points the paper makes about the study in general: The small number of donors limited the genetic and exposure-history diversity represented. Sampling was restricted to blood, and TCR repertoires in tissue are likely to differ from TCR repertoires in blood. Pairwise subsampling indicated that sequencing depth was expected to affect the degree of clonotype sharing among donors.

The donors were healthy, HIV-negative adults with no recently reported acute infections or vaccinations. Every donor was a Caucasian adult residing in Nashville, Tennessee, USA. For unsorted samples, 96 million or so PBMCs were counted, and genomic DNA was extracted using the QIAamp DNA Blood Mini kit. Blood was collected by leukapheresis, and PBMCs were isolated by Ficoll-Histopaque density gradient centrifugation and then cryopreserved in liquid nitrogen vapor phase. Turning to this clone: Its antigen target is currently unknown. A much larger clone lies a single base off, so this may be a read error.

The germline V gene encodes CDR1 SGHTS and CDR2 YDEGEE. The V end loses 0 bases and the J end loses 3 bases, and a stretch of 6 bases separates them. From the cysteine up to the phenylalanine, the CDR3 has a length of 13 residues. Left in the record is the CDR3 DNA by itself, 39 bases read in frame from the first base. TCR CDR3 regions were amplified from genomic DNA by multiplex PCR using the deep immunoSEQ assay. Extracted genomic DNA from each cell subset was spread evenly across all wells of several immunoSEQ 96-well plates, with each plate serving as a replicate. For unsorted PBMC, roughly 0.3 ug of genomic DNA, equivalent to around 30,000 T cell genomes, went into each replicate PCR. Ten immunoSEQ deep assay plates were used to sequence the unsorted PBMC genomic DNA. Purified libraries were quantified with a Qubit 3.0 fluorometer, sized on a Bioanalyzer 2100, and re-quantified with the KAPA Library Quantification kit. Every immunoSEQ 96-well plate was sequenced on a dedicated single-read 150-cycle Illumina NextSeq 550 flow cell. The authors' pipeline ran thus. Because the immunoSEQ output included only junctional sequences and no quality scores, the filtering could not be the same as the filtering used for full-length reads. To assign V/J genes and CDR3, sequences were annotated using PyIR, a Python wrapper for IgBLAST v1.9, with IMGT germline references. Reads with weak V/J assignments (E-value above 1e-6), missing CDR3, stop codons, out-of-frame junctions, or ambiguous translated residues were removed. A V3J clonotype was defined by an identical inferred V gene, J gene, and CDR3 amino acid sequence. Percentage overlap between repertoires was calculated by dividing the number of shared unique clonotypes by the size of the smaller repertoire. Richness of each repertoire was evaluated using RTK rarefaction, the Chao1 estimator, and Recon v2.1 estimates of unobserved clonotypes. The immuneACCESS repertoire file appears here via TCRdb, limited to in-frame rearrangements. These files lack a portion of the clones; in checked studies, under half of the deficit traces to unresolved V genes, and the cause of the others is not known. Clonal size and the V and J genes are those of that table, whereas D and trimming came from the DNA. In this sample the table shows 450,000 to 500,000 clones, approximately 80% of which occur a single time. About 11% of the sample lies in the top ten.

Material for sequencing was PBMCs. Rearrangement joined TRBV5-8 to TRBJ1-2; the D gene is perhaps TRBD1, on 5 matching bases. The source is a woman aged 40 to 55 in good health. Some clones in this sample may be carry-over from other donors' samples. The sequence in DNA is TGTGCCAGCAGCTTGGACAGGTACTATGGCTACACCTTC. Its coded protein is CASSLDRYYGYTF.